The T cell receptor (beta chain) described here comes from a study of CD8+CD57+ T cells in acquired aplastic anemia. Patients included in sequencing had previously demonstrated CD8+CD57+ cell expansion by flow cytometry. CDR1 LGHNA and CDR2 YSLEER come from the germline V gene. The V segment lost 3 bases and the J segment 5 bases; nucleotides outside the gene matches: 5. This CDR3 is built from 14 residues. Genomic DNA templated the TCR beta VDJ and CDR3 profiling. TCRdb used MiXCR to reprocess the reads, holding one entry per CDR3 protein. The sample records about 220,000 distinct CDR3 sequences, around 45% being singletons. This clonotype came up many times.

Sequencing was carried out using sorted CD4+, CD8+, or CD8+CD57+ T cells (not recorded which) from PBMCs. The rearrangement joins TRBV4-3 to TRBJ2-7, with TRBD1 matching 9 bases. The source of this sequence is a human donor with aplastic anemia. This CDR3 is CASSHSDRGHEQYF. CDR3 DNA: TGCGCCAGCAGCCATTCGGACAGGGGCCACGAGCAGTACTTC.